The TCR beta chain under discussion was sequenced for a study of CD8+ T cells in alopecia areata. The study's findings and limits: Lesional scalp displayed greater clonality than normal scalp, most notably in alopecia totalis/universalis. In scalp samples, resident alphabeta T cells of normal skin are also sequenced. Persistence in scalp and blood during tofacitinib was observed for many expanded lesional clones.

RNA extraction and reverse transcription yielded cDNA as sequencing template. Libraries were prepared by immunoSEQ multiplex PCR; TCRdb keeps only in-frame clonotypes and omits some of them. The table records about 270,000 clones, 60% of them present only once. The CDR3 has 14 residues. CDR1 SGHNT and CDR2 YYREEE come from the germline V gene (reference sequence). V lost 0 bases to trimming and J lost 4 bases, with 7 bases between them. Stated treatment: oral pan-JAK inhibitor, 5-10 mg twice daily. From PBMCs, CD4+ and CD8+ T cells were sorted. In its sample, this clone was seen a few times. Its specificity is not known.

The clonotype comes from a human donor with alopecia areata. This chain joins TRBV5-4 and TRBJ2-2; D possibly corresponds to TRBD1 (5 bases). Sequencing was performed on CD4+ T cells sorted from blood, taken around week 53, from a patient treated with tofacitinib. The CDR3 DNA is TGTGCCAGCAGCTTGGCAGGGCCCACCGGGGAGCTGTTTTTT. This sequence encodes CASSLAGPTGELFF.